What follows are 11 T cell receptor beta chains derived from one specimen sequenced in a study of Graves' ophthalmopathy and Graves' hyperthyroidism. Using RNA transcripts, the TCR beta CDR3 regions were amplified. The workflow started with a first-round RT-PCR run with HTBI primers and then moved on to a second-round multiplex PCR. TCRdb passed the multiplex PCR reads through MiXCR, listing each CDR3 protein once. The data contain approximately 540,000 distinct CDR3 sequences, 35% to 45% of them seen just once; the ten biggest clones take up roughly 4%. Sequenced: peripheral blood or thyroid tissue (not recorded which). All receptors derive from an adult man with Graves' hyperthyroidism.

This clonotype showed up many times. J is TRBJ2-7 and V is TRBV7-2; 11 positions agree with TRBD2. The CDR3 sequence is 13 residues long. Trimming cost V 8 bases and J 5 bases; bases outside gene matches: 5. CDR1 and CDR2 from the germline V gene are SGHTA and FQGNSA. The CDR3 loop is CASVLAGADEQYF. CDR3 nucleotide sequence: TGTGCCAGCGTACTAGCGGGAGCGGACGAGCAGTACTTC.

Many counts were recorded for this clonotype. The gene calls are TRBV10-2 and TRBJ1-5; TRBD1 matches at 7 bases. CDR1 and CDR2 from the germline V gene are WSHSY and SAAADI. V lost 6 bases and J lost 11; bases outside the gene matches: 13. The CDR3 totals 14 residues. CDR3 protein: CASRDDRVSVAQHF. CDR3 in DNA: TGCGCCAGCAGGGACGACAGGGTCTCGGTGGCCCAGCATTTT.

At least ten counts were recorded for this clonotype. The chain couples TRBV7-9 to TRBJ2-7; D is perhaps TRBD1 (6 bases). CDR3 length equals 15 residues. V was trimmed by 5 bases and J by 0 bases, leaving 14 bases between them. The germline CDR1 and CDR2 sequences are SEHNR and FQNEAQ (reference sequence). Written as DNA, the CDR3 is TGTGCCAGCAGCCTCATAGGACAGTACTCCTACGAGCAGTACTTC. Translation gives CASSLIGQYSYEQYF.

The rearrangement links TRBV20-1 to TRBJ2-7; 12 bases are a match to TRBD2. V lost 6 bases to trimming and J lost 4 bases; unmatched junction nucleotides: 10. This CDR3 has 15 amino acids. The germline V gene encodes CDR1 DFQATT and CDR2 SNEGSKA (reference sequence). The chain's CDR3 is CSAPSSTSGSYEQYF. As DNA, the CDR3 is TGCAGTGCCCCTTCGTCGACTAGCGGGAGTTACGAGCAGTACTTC.

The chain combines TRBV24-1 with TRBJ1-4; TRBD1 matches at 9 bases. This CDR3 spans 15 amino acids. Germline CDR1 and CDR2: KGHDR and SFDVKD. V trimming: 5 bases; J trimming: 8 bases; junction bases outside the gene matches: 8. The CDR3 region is CATSGGDRAREKLFF. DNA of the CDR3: TGTGCCACCAGTGGAGGGGACAGGGCTCGCGAAAAACTGTTTTTT.

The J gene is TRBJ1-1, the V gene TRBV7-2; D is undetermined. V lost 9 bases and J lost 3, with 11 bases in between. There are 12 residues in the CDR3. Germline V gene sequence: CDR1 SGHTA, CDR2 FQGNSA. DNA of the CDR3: TGTGCCAGTCGGGTTGTGGACACTGAAGCTTTCTTT. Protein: CASRVVDTEAFF.

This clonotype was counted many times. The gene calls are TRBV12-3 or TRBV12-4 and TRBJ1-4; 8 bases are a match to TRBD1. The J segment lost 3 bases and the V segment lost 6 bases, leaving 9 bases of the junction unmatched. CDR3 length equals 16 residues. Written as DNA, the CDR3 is TGTGCCAGCAGCGAGACAGGGGAGTTGTCTAATGAAAAACTGTTTTTT. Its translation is CASSETGELSNEKLFF.

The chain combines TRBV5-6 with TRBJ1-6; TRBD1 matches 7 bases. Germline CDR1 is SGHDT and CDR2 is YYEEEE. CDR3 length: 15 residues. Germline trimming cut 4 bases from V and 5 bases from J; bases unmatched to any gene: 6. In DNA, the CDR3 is TGTGCCAGCAGCCTCAGCGGGACAGATAATTCACCCCTCCACTTT. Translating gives CASSLSGTDNSPLHF. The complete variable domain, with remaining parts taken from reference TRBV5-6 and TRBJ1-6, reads DAGVTQSPTHLIKTRGQQVTLRCSPKSGHDTVSWYQQALGQGPQFIFQYYEEEERQRGNFPDRFSGHQFPNYSSELNVNALLLGDSALYLCASSLSGTDNSPLHFGNGTRLTVT.

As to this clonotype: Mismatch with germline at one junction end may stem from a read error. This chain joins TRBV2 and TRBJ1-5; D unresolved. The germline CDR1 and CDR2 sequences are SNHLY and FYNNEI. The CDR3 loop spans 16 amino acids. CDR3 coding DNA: TGCGCCAGCAGCCAAGTTCTATCAGCTCGCAATCAGCCCCAGCATTTT. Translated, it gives CASSQVLSARNQPQHF.

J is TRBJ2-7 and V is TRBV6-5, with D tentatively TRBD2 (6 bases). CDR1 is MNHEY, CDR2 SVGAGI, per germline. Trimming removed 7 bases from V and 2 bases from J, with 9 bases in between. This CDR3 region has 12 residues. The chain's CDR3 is CASMAGPYEQYF. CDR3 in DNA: TGTGCCAGCATGGCGGGACCCTACGAGCAGTACTTC.

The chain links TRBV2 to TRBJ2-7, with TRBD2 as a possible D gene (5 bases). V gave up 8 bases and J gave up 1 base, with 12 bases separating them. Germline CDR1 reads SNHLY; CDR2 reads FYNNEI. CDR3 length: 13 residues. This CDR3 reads CASLALKSYEQYF. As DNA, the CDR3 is TGTGCCAGCTTAGCGCTGAAGTCCTACGAGCAGTACTTC.